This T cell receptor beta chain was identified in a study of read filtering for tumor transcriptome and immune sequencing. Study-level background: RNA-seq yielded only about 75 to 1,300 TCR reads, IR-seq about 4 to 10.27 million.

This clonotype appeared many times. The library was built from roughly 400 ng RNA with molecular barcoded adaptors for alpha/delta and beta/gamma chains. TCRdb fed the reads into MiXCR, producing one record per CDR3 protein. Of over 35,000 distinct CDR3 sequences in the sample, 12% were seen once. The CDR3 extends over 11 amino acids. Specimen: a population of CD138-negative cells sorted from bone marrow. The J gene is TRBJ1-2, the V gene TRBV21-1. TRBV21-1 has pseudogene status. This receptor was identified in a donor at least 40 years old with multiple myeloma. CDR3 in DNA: TGTGCCAGCAGCAAAGGATATGGCTACACCTTC. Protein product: CASSKGYGYTF.